These 10 T cell receptor beta chains were all obtained from the same sample, sequenced in a study. MiXCR was run by TCRdb on the 5' RACE reads, yielding one entry per CDR3 protein. The sample consists of 40,000 to 55,000 distinct CDR3 sequences, roughly 22% of them appearing once. Cells sorted as Tregs were CD4+, CD25+ and CD127-/low. Sequenced material: Tregs sorted from a lymph node. Receptors were obtained from a female donor with breast cancer.

This clonotype was seen many times. V is TRBV12-3 or TRBV12-4 and J is TRBJ1-2; the D gene is possibly TRBD1 (6 bases). Between the trimmed V and J ends, which lost 5 bases and 8 bases, there was a span of 24 bases. CDR3 length equals 16 residues. CDR3 coding DNA: TGTGCCAGCAGTACCGATGGGACACCTAATGTTGGAGGCTACACCTTC. Its protein is CASSTDGTPNVGGYTF.

The CDR3 reads CASSLVPSGASTDTQYF. CDR3 DNA: TGTGCCAGCAGCTTAGTTCCCAGCGGGGCTAGCACAGATACGCAGTATTTT. The chain joins TRBV7-8 to TRBJ2-3; 7 bases map to TRBD2. The germline CDR1 and CDR2 sequences are SGHVS and FQNEAQ. After removal of 1 base from V and 0 bases from J, the junction contained 7 bases not matched to a gene. The CDR3 consists of 17 residues.

The chain combines TRBV7-9 with TRBJ2-4; D gene unclear. The CDR3 extends over 15 amino acids. Germline assignment: CDR1 SEHNR and CDR2 FQNEAQ (reference sequence). Trimming left V 10 bases short and J 3 bases short, with 19 bases between. CDR3 in amino acids: CATVGNNLVKNIQYF. Written as DNA, the CDR3 is TGTGCCACCGTGGGGAACAACCTGGTCAAAAACATTCAGTACTTC.

This clonotype was counted only a few times. J is TRBJ2-2 and V is TRBV7-3; maybe TRBD1 (6 bases). This CDR3 has 15 residues. Germline V gives CDR1 SGHTA, CDR2 FQGTGA. The V end was cut by 1 base, the J end by 7 bases, with 13 bases between. The CDR3 spells CASSLISQGDGELFF. As DNA, the CDR3 is TGTGCCAGCAGCTTAATATCACAGGGCGACGGGGAGCTGTTTTTT. Based on the CDR3 plus reference TRBV7-3 and TRBJ2-2, the full variable domain is GAGVSQTPSNKVTEKGKYVELRCDPISGHTALYWYRQSLGQGPEFLIYFQGTGAADDSGLPNDRFFAVRPEGSVSTLKIQRTERGDSAVYLCASSLISQGDGELFFGEGSRLTVL.

Note on this clonotype: A much larger clone lies a single base off, so this may be a read error. This chain joins TRBV9 and TRBJ1-5; D not resolved. There are 11 residues in the CDR3. V dropped 7 bases and J dropped 5 bases, with 7 bases sitting between them. CDR1 and CDR2 from the germline V gene are SGDLS and YYNGEE. The CDR3 sequence: CASARHQPQHF. The CDR3 nucleotides are TGTGCCAGCGCCCGTCATCAGCCCCAGCATTTT.

This chain uses TRBV7-3 with TRBJ2-1; D is uncertain. Germline values: CDR1 SGHTA, CDR2 FQGTGA. CDR3 length equals 13 residues. The V and J ends lost 1 base and 4 bases respectively, with 5 bases between them. In DNA form, the CDR3 reads TGTGCCAGCAGCTTAAACCCTTACAATGAGCAGTTCTTC. It codes for CASSLNPYNEQFF. Based on the CDR3 plus reference TRBV7-3 and TRBJ2-1, the full variable domain is GAGVSQTPSNKVTEKGKYVELRCDPISGHTALYWYRQSLGQGPEFLIYFQGTGAADDSGLPNDRFFAVRPEGSVSTLKIQRTERGDSAVYLCASSLNPYNEQFFGPGTRLTVL.

This clonotype was detected ten times or more. This rearrangement joins TRBV6-1 to TRBJ2-1; unclear D gene. The V gene lost 2 bases and the J gene lost 4 bases, with 12 bases spanning the gap. This CDR3 is built from 15 residues. CDR1 and CDR2 from the germline V gene are MNHNS and SASEGT. The CDR3 region is CASSEWALKYNEQFF. As DNA, the CDR3 is TGTGCCAGCAGTGAATGGGCCCTTAAATACAATGAGCAGTTCTTC.

A note on this clonotype: With a much larger clone just one base away, this may be a read error. The gene calls are TRBV7-3 and TRBJ2-3; TRBD1 matches 7 bases. In germline, CDR1 is SGHTA, CDR2 FQGTGA. The CDR3 has 14 amino acids. CDR3 DNA sequence: TGTACCAGCAGCTTCGGACAGGAAACAGATACGCAGTATTTT. Translating it yields CTSSFGQETDTQYF.

In this sample, this clonotype turned up many times. The gene calls are TRBV9 and TRBJ2-3, with 9 bases lining up with TRBD2. Looked up from germline, CDR1 is SGDLS and CDR2 is YYNGEE. Trimming removed 3 bases from V and 5 bases from J; junction bases left unmatched: 10. The CDR3 sequence is 16 residues long. DNA for the CDR3: TGTGCCAGCAGCGCCTTACCCAAACTAGCGGGAGATACGCAGTATTTT. As protein: CASSALPKLAGDTQYF.

The sample holds a few counts of this clonotype. V is TRBV27 and J is TRBJ2-2, with 10 nucleotides matching TRBD2. CDR1 and CDR2 (germline): MNHEY, SMNVEV (reference sequence). The CDR3 contains 16 residues. The ends lost 3 bases at V and 3 bases at J; junction bases unmatched: 4. The CDR3 protein is CASSFSGLAYTGELFF. Here the CDR3 DNA reads TGTGCCAGCAGTTTTTCGGGACTAGCGTACACCGGGGAGCTGTTTTTT.